These 5 T cell receptor beta chains came from one sample sequenced in a study of blood T cell repertoires in COVID-19 (dated by TCRdb to about 2020). Libraries were built with the immunoSEQ multiplex PCR assay. In TCRdb, the immuneACCESS table is reduced to in-frame sequences with V and J assigned. These tables do not hold every clone; where another copy was compared, an unresolved V gene accounts for under half, and the others remain unexplained. Recorded for this sample are 270,000 or so clones; roughly 89% of them occurred a single time. The ten largest account for roughly 5.1% of the sample. The specimen sequenced was peripheral blood. The receptors shown here come from a man aged 35-49 years with acute or convalescent COVID-19.

The genes are TRBV7-3 and TRBJ2-2; 10 positions agree with TRBD2. Germline lookup yields CDR1 SGHTA and CDR2 FQGTGA. The trim removed 5 bases at V and 4 bases at J, leaving 10 bases unmatched. This CDR3 contains 17 residues. The CDR3 DNA reads TGTGCCAGCAGCCCCATCTTAGCGGGGGGCCTCACCGGGGAGCTGTTTTTT. Its protein is CASSPILAGGLTGELFF.

The V and J genes are TRBV6-5 and TRBJ1-1; no reliable D call. This CDR3 has 14 residues. The germline CDR1 and CDR2 sequences are MNHEY and SVGAGI. V dropped 2 bases and J dropped 5 bases, with 12 bases sitting between them. CDR3 region: CASSYTGSGTEAFF. The CDR3 nucleotides are TGTGCCAGCAGTTACACGGGGTCAGGTACTGAAGCTTTCTTT.

V usage is TRBV27 and J usage is TRBJ1-1, with 7 bases aligning to TRBD1. This CDR3 is built from 14 residues. CDR1 is MNHEY and CDR2 is SMNVEV in the germline V gene (reference sequence). V gave up 8 bases and J gave up 5 bases; unmatched junction bases: 11. CDR3 sequence reads: CASQARGVGTEAFF. The DNA for the CDR3 is TGTGCCAGCCAGGCCAGGGGGGTGGGTACTGAAGCTTTCTTT.

The rearrangement uses TRBV5-1 and TRBJ2-1; maybe TRBD2 (5 bases). Trimming removed 7 bases at V and 1 base at J, with 9 bases between. Germline V CDR1 and CDR2: SGHRS, YFSETQ. This CDR3 spans 13 amino acids. The CDR3 bases are TGCGCCAGCGGACTTAATTCCTACAATGAGCAGTTCTTC. It yields the protein CASGLNSYNEQFF.

The sample holds one count of this clone. The genes are TRBV24-1 and TRBJ1-5; D ambiguous. There are 12 residues in the CDR3. The V end was cut by 4 bases, the J end by 5 bases, with 5 bases between. Germline assignment: CDR1 KGHDR and CDR2 SFDVKD. CDR3 sequence reads: CATSDPYQPQHF. The CDR3 DNA sequence: TGTGCCACCAGTGACCCTTATCAGCCCCAGCATTTT.